Below, 20 T cell receptor beta chains from the same sample are listed, as sequenced in a study of T cell repertoires in cytomegalovirus infection. These receptors' targets are unknown. TCRdb re-analysed the reads in MiXCR, keeping a single row per CDR3 protein. The sample yields 310,000 or so distinct CDR3 sequences, 20% to 30% seen once. The input for sequencing was cultured PBMCs, taken from culture after CMV antigen stimulation. Receptors originate from a human donor in good health (CMV status not recorded). Some clones in this sample may be carry-over from other donors' samples.

V usage is TRBV5-8 and J usage is TRBJ2-3; 12 bases fit TRBD2. J was trimmed by 9 bases and V by 4 bases; bases with no gene match: 9. The CDR3 has 15 amino acids. Germline V gene lookup returns CDR1 SGHTS and CDR2 YDEGEE. The CDR3 bases are TGTGCCAGCAGCCAAGGGACTAGCGGGTCGGGAACGCAGTATTTT. Encoded protein: CASSQGTSGSGTQYF.

J is TRBJ1-3 and V is TRBV7-6; D gene ambiguous. The CDR3 runs 17 residues. In germline, CDR1 is SGHVS, CDR2 FNYEAQ. Trimming took off 5 bases at V and 0 bases at J, with 17 bases between the two ends. CDR3 sequence (DNA): TGTGCCAGCAGCCCTAACGGTCCATCGAGCTCTGGAAACACCATATATTTT. Amino acids: CASSPNGPSSSGNTIYF.

This clonotype was seen many times. The chain employs TRBV7-2 and TRBJ1-4; D is possibly TRBD1 (5 bases). This CDR3 spans 15 amino acids. Germline V gene sequence: CDR1 SGHTA, CDR2 FQGNSA. V shed 5 bases and J shed 7 bases, with 17 bases lying between them. This CDR3 is CASSTNRPWGEKLFF. In DNA, the CDR3 is TGTGCCAGCAGCACAAACAGGCCGTGGGGTGAAAAACTGTTTTTT.

The chain recombines TRBV6-5 with TRBJ2-3; D possibly corresponds to TRBD2 (5 bases). Germline CDR1 is MNHEY and CDR2 is SVGAGI. The CDR3 extends over 15 amino acids. With 0 bases removed from V and 0 bases from J, the gap between germline ends came to 7 bases. The CDR3 region is CASSYSGGSTDTQYF. CDR3 nucleotide sequence: TGTGCCAGCAGTTACTCGGGCGGGAGCACAGATACGCAGTATTTT.

This chain connects TRBV20-1 to TRBJ2-7; TRBD2 agrees at 8 bases. Germline values: CDR1 DFQATT, CDR2 SNEGSKA (reference sequence). This CDR3 has 13 residues. Trimming at V came to 3 bases and at J to 0 bases, leaving 1 base not matched to a gene. The CDR3 region is CSARTSDSYEQYV. The CDR3 nucleotides read TGCAGTGCTAGGACTAGCGACTCCTACGAGCAGTACGTC.

This clonotype was seen ten or more times. V usage is TRBV7-8 and J usage is TRBJ2-7, with D tentatively TRBD1 (6 bases). Trimming shortened V by 1 base and J by 3 bases, and 16 bases separated the two germline ends. The CDR3 extends over 16 amino acids. Germline CDR1 and CDR2: SGHVS and FQNEAQ. The DNA for the CDR3 is TGTGCCAGCAGCTTAGATGGGAGAGGCAGGGGCTACGAGCAGTACTTC. Its protein product is CASSLDGRGRGYEQYF. The whole variable domain, filled in from reference TRBV7-8 and TRBJ2-7, reads GAGVSQSPRYKVAKRGQDVALRCDPISGHVSLFWYQQALGQGPEFLTYFQNEAQLDKSGLPSDRFFAERPEGSVSTLKIQRTQQEDSAVYLCASSLDGRGRGYEQYFGPGTRLTVT.

This clonotype occurred a few times. This chain joins TRBV7-6 and TRBJ2-3; tentatively, D is TRBD1 (5 bases). V was clipped by 5 bases and J by 3 bases, with 21 bases between them. This CDR3 has 17 residues. CDR1 is SGHVS and CDR2 is FNYEAQ in the germline V gene. Written as DNA, the CDR3 is TGTGCCAGCAGCCCAAGTACGCAGGGCTTATTAACAGATACGCAGTATTTT. Amino acid sequence: CASSPSTQGLLTDTQYF.

The genes are TRBV29-1 and TRBJ2-5; D call uncertain. With 8 bases removed from V and 1 base from J, the gap between germline ends came to 11 bases. Germline assignment: CDR1 SQVTM and CDR2 ANQGSEA. This CDR3 has 12 residues. This CDR3 reads CSSRDTQETQYF. The CDR3 DNA reads TGCAGCTCTAGGGATACCCAAGAGACCCAGTACTTC.

This chain links TRBV6-1 with TRBJ2-3, with TRBD1 matching 8 bases. Germline V gene sequence: CDR1 MNHNS, CDR2 SASEGT. The CDR3 covers 17 residues. The trim removed 8 bases at V and 4 bases at J, leaving 17 bases unmatched. CDR3 residues: CASSSRSDRAGADTQYF. DNA for the CDR3: TGTGCCAGCTCATCTCGGTCGGACAGGGCAGGTGCAGATACGCAGTATTTT.

This clonotype was recorded many times. This chain joins TRBV7-8 and TRBJ2-3; 8 positions agree with TRBD2. The ends lost 0 bases at V and 8 bases at J; junction bases unmatched: 10. Germline CDR1 SGHVS, CDR2 FQNEAQ. The CDR3 has 16 amino acids. The CDR3 loop is CASSLAGAGGSATQYF. The CDR3 DNA reads TGTGCCAGCAGCTTAGCGGGGGCGGGAGGCTCCGCTACGCAGTATTTT.

The V and J genes are TRBV4-3 and TRBJ1-2; maybe TRBD1 (5 bases). The CDR3 totals 13 residues. With 1 base removed from V and 3 bases from J, the gap between germline ends came to 6 bases. Germline V gives CDR1 LGHNA, CDR2 YSLEER. Written as DNA, the CDR3 is TGCGCCAGCAGCCAAGTACAGGACTATGGCTACACCTTC. Protein sequence: CASSQVQDYGYTF.

CDR3 sequence: CASSLPPGQQAKLFF. The CDR3 region has the DNA TGTGCCAGTAGTTTGCCCCCGGGACAACAGGCAAAACTGTTTTTT. The V call is TRBV19, the J call TRBJ1-4, with a weak D call TRBD1 (6 bases). Germline loops: CDR1 LNHDA, CDR2 SQIVND (reference sequence). The CDR3 consists of 15 residues. V gave up 5 bases and J gave up 10 bases, with 20 bases separating them.

This clonotype turned up a few times. The rearrangement uses TRBV11-2 and TRBJ2-2; 14 positions match TRBD2. CDR3 length equals 16 residues. The germline V gene has CDR1 SGHAT and CDR2 FQNNGV. Losses at the gene ends were 5 bases for V and 5 bases for J; bases not matched to a gene: 4. CDR3 protein: CASSPGTSGRTGELFF. CDR3 coding DNA: TGTGCCAGCAGCCCCGGGACTAGCGGGAGAACCGGGGAGCTGTTTTTT.

This clonotype was seen repeatedly, ten times or more. The chain is built from TRBV6-2 or TRBV6-3 and TRBJ2-2; no definite D call. Trimming removed 2 bases from V and 4 bases from J, with 20 bases in between. The CDR3 is 18 residues long. The germline gives CDR1 MNHEY, CDR2 SVGEGT. Written as DNA, the CDR3 is TGTGCCAGCAGTTACCTTTACCGAGAAGTCCCAATCACCGGGGAGCTGTTTTTT. Amino acid sequence: CASSYLYREVPITGELFF.

The chain couples TRBV28 to TRBJ2-7; D remains unclear. Germline V gene sequence: CDR1 MDHEN, CDR2 SYDVKM. V lost 5 bases and J 0 bases, leaving 8 bases between the germline ends. The CDR3 sequence is 13 residues long. As DNA, the CDR3 is TGTGCCAGCAGTGGGCAGAGCTCCTACGAGCAGTACTTC. As protein: CASSGQSSYEQYF.

This clonotype turned up a few times. The V call is TRBV5-4, the J call TRBJ2-1; 10 bases map to TRBD1. This CDR3 region has 14 residues. Germline V gives CDR1 SGHNT, CDR2 YYREEE (reference sequence). V was pared by 6 bases and J by 2 bases, with 2 bases of the junction left unmatched. This CDR3 reads CASIGTGAYNEQFF. The DNA of the CDR3 is TGTGCCAGCATAGGGACAGGGGCCTACAATGAGCAGTTCTTC. Variable domain in full (rest from reference TRBV5-4 and TRBJ2-1): ETGVTQSPTHLIKTRGQQVTLRCSSQSGHNTVSWYQQALGQGPQFIFQYYREEENGRGNFPPRFSGLQFPNYSSELNVNALELDDSALYLCASIGTGAYNEQFFGPGTRLTVL.

The rearrangement links TRBV7-3 to TRBJ2-3; tentative D call: TRBD2 (6 bases). The germline V gene has CDR1 SGHTA and CDR2 FQGTGA. The CDR3 runs 16 residues. V dropped 0 bases and J dropped 0 bases, with 10 bases sitting between them. The CDR3 sequence: CASSLTGTSSTDTQYF. The CDR3 coding sequence is TGTGCCAGCAGCTTAACGGGGACTTCTAGCACAGATACGCAGTATTTT.

This clonotype has just a few counts. The chain employs TRBV7-6 and TRBJ2-2; 8 nucleotides align to TRBD2. The CDR3 runs 15 residues. Trimming at V came to 1 base and at J to 6 bases, leaving 4 bases not matched to a gene. The germline CDR1 and CDR2 sequences are SGHVS and FNYEAQ. The CDR3 sequence: CASSLGGRHAGELFF. CDR3 sequence (DNA): TGTGCCAGCAGCTTAGGCGGGAGGCATGCCGGGGAGCTGTTTTTT.

This clonotype showed up just a few times. This chain's CDR3 is CASSQDGREHYNEQFF. The CDR3 DNA follows: TGCGCCAGCAGCCAAGATGGGCGGGAACACTACAATGAGCAGTTCTTC. This chain links TRBV4-3 with TRBJ2-1, with a tentative D call TRBD2 (6 bases). Germline values: CDR1 LGHNA, CDR2 YSLEER. Trimming shortened V by 0 bases and J by 3 bases, and 12 bases separated the two germline ends. This CDR3 contains 16 residues.

In its sample, this clonotype was seen many times. The chain employs TRBV7-9 and TRBJ1-1; D is unresolved. The CDR3 has 12 amino acids. The V gene's germline CDR1 is SEHNR and CDR2 FQNEAQ (reference sequence). Trimming removed 0 bases from V and 5 bases from J, with 4 bases in between. For the CDR3, the DNA is TGTGCCAGCAGCTTAGCGGGGACTGAAGCTTTCTTT. This translates into CASSLAGTEAFF.